There are a few counts of the clone carrying this TCR beta chain. Antigen specificity is unknown. The entry originates in a study of a mutant IDH1 vaccine in newly diagnosed glioma. Trimming cost V 0 bases and J 6 bases, with 12 bases left between them. The length of the CDR3 is 14 residues. The V gene's germline CDR1 is SGHDT and CDR2 YYEEEE. Sequencing was performed with immunoSEQ multiplex PCR; in TCRdb, only in-frame clones are kept and a portion is missing. The data show roughly 38,000 clones, with around 82% seen just once and roughly a sixth held by the top ten. The time point denotes: week 47, end of study. The investigators gave 300 ug of mutant IDH1 20-mer peptide in each vaccine dose, together with topical imiquimod.

The V and J genes are TRBV5-6 and TRBJ1-1; possibly TRBD1 for D (6 bases). This receptor was identified in a man between 18 and 35 years old with glioma. Some clones in this sample may be carry-over from other donors' samples. Source: PBMCs, taken from a glioma patient whose treatment included an IDH1 peptide vaccine. The CDR3 spells CASSLVAGDAEAFF. Written as DNA, the CDR3 is TGTGCCAGCAGCTTGGTAGCAGGGGACGCTGAAGCTTTCTTT.